The subject of this entry is one TCR beta chain. The PCR ran on 60 Vbeta and 13 Jbeta primers. TCRdb's table, derived via immunoSEQ multiplex PCR, lists solely in-frame clones and lacks some. The sample holds roughly 100,000 clones; about 76% are singletons and the top ten take roughly 7.7%. The data derive from a study of cytomegalovirus exposure and HLA in healthy donors. This CDR3 has 13 residues. Germline lookup yields CDR1 MNHNY and CDR2 SVGAGI (reference sequence). Trimming cost V 7 bases and J 4 bases, with 13 bases left between them. The chain carries TRBV6-6 and TRBJ1-1; perhaps TRBD1 as D (5 bases). The clonotype was recovered from a man aged 40-50 years in good health and CMV-seropositive. The material sequenced was PBMCs. This chain's CDR3 is CASISGGGTEAFF. The CDR3 bases are TGTGCCAGCATTTCGGGGGGAGGCACTGAAGCTTTCTTT.